These T cell receptor beta chains were read from a single sample in a study of cytomegalovirus exposure and HLA in healthy donors. TCRdb keeps only in-frame clones here, not all; method: immunoSEQ multiplex PCR. The table lists some 290,000 clones, over 75% of them singletons. Sequenced input: PBMCs. Receptors originate from a man aged 25-45 years in good health and CMV-seronegative. Both conserved end residues are part of each CDR3. Part of the rows lack a size; the others show once, few, many or a class for expanded clones.

v_call | clone_size | cdr3_aa
TRBV7-9 | - | CASSSSRGGIDYGYTF
TRBV18 | once | CASSQPGQGTTNYGYTF
TRBV19 | few | CASSIIGMYEQYF
TRBV27 | few | CASSVSRGHEQYF
TRBV6-5 | - | CASKRGGPETQYF
TRBV6-7 | - | CASSYSGHRNTGELFF
TRBV10-3 | - | CAISQGGAGNTIYF
TRBV7-8 | - | CASSSKRSYYEQYF
TRBV19 | - | CASSMGRGVQPQHF
TRBV5-1 | - | CASSPTSGASYEQYF
TRBV7-9 | - | CASSSDSRGYGYTF
TRBV7-2 | - | CASSLGYRQGIDEQYF
TRBV7-2 | - | CASSSSRLATDTQYF
TRBV30 | - | CAWTKRRDSSNQPQHF
TRBV19 | - | CASTPTGGENSPLHF
TRBV2 | - | CASSEGVYATNEKLFF
TRBV18 | once | CASSPGLAQVTGELFF
TRBV6-5 | - | CASSPQAGYGYTF
TRBV10-3 | - | CAISDKGGGPYNEQFF
TRBV10-3 | few | CAISTSGGAHTGELFF
TRBV2 | - | CASGLEGPETQYF
TRBV2 | - | CASRADNSNQPQHF
TRBV10-2 | once | CASSGGEPGTQYF
TRBV5-1 | - | CASSAPSLTEAFF
TRBV5-4 | once | CASSPGQGRNQPQHF
TRBV6-5 | - | CASSREGYSYEQYF
TRBV11-2 | - | CASSPKITGSGANVLTF
TRBV18 | once | CASSPAVDTEAFF
TRBV5-4 | - | CASRSGGGEGYEQYF
TRBV19 | once | CASSSLGGSEQYF
TRBV6-5 | - | CASRGAGVNYGYTF
TRBV9 | - | CASSVGSMNTEAFF
TRBV5-6 | - | CASSSQLGQGAYEQYF
TRBV27 | - | CASSLYGVEGAGYTF
TRBV19 | - | CASSTPPGPLHF
TRBV6-5 | once | CASTQGNGYTF
TRBV7-2 | many | CASSSDAGAPLHF
TRBV21-1 | - | CASSKTTSGGALSYEQYF
TRBV25-1 | - | CASSERGQRSYEQYF
TRBV9 | - | CASSVRLGTDTQYF